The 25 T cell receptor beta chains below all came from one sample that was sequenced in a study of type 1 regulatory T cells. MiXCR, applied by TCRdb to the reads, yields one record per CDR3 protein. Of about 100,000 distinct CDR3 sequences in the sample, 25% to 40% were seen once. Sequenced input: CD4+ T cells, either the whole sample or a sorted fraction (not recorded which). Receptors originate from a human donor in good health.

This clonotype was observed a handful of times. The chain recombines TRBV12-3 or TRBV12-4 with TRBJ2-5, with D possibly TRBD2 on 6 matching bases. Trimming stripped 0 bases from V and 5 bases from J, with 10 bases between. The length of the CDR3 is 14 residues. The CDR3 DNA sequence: TGTGCCAGCAGTTTAGCGGGACTTCTCGAGACCCAGTACTTC. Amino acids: CASSLAGLLETQYF.

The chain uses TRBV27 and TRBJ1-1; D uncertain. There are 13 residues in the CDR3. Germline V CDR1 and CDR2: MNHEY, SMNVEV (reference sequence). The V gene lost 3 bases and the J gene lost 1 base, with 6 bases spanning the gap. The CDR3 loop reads CASSFEPNTEAFF. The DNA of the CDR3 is TGTGCCAGCAGTTTCGAACCGAACACTGAAGCTTTCTTT.

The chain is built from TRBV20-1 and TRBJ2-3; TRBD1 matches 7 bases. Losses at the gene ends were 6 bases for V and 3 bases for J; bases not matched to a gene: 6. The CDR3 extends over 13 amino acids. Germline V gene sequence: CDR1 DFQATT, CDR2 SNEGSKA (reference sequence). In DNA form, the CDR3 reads TGCAGTGCCGACAGGGATTGGACAGATACGCAGTATTTT. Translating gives CSADRDWTDTQYF.

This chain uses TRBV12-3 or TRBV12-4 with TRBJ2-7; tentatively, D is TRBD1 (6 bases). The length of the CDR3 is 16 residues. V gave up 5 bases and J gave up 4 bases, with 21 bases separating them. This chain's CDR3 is CASSPRTEREVYEQYF. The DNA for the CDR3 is TGTGCCAGCAGTCCCCGGACAGAGAGAGAGGTTTACGAGCAGTACTTC.

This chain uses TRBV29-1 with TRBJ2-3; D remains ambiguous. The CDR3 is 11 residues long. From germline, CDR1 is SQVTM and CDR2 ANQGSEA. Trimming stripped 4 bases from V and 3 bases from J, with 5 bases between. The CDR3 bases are TGCAGCGTTGCGGAAACAGATACGCAGTATTTT. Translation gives CSVAETDTQYF.

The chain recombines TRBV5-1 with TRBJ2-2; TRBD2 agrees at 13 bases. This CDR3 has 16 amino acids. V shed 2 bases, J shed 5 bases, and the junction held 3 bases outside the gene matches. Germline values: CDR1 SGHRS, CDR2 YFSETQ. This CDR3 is CASSFGLAGETGELFF. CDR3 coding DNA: TGCGCCAGCAGCTTCGGACTAGCGGGAGAGACCGGGGAGCTGTTTTTT.

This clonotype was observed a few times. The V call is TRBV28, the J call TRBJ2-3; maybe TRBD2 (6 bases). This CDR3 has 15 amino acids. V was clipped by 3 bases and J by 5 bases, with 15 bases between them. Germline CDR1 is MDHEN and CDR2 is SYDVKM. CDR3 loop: CASSFLGSAKDTQYF. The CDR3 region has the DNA TGTGCCAGCAGTTTCCTCGGGAGTGCCAAAGATACGCAGTATTTT.

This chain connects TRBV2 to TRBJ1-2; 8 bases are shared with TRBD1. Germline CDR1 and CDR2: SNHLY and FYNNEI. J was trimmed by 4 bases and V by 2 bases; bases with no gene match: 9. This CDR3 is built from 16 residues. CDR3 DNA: TGTGCCAGCAGTGAACTAACAGGGGGACGAGGCTATGGCTACACCTTC. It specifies CASSELTGGRGYGYTF.

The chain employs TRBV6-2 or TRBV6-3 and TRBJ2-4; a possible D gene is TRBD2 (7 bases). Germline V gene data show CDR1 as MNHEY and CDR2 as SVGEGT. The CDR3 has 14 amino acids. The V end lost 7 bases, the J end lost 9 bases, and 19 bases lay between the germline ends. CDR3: CASTERGGRSIQYF. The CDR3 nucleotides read TGTGCCAGCACCGAGCGCGGGGGCCGATCCATTCAGTACTTC.

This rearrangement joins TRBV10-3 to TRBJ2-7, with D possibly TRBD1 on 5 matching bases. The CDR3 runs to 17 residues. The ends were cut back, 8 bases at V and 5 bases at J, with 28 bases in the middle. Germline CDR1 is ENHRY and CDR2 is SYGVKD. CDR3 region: CAIAPVPNADIPNEQYF. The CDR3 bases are TGTGCCATCGCCCCCGTGCCCAATGCGGACATCCCTAACGAGCAGTACTTC.

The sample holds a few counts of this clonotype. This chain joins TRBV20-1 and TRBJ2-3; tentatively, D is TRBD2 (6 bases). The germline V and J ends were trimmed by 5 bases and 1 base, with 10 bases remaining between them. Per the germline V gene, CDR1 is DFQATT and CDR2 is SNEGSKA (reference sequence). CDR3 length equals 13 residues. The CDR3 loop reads CSALLAGTDTQYF. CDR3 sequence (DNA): TGCAGTGCTTTACTAGCCGGCACAGATACGCAGTATTTT.

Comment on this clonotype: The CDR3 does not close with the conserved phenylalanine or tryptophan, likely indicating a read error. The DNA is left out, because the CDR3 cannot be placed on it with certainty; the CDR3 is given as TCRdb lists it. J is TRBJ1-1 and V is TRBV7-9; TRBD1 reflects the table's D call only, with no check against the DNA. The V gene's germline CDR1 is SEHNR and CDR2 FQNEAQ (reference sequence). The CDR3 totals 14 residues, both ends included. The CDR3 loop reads CASSHKQGARTYEI.

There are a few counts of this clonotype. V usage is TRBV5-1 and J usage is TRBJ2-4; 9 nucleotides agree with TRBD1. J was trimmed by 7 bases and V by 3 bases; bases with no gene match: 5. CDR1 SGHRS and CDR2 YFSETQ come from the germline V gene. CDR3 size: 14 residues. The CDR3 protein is CASSSPGQGNIQYF. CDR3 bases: TGCGCCAGCAGCTCCCCTGGACAGGGGAACATTCAGTACTTC.

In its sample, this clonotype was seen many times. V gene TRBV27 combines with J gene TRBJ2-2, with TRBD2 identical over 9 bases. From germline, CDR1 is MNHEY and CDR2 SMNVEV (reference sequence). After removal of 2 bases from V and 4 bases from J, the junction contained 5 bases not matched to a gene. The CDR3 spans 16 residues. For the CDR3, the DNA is TGTGCCAGCAGTTTAGTTAGCGGGAGTGGCACCGGGGAGCTGTTTTTT. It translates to CASSLVSGSGTGELFF.

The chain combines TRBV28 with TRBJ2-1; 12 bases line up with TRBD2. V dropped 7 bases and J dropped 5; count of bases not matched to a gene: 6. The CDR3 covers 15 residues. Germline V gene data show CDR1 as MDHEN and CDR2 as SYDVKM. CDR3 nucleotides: TGTGCCAGCACCCCGACTAGCGGGAGAAACAATGAGCAGTTCTTC. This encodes CASTPTSGRNNEQFF.

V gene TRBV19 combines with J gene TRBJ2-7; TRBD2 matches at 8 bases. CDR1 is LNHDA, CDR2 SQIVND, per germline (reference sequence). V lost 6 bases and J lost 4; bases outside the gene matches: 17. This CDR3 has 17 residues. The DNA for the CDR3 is TGTGCCAGTAGCGGAACCAGGACTAGCAGTAGTTGGTACGAGCAGTACTTC. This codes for CASSGTRTSSSWYEQYF.

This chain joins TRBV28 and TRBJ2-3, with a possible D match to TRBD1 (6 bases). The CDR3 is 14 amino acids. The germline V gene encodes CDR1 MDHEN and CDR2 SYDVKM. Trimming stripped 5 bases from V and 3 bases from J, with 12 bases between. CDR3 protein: CASSLWTATDTQYF. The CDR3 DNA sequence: TGTGCCAGCAGTCTCTGGACAGCTACAGATACGCAGTATTTT.

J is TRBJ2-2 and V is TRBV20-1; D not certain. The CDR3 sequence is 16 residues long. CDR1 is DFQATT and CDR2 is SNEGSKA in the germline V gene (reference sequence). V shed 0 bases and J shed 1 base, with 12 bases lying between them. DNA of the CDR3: TGCAGTGCTAGAGAAGGCGGTCGGCTGAACACCGGGGAGCTGTTTTTT. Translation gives CSAREGGRLNTGELFF.

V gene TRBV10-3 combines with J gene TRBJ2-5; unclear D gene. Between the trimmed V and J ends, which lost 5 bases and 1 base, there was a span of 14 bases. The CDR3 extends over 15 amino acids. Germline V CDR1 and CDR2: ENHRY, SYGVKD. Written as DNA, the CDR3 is TGTGCCATCAGTCTAGACACCCAACCCCAAGAGACCCAGTACTTC. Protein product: CAISLDTQPQETQYF.

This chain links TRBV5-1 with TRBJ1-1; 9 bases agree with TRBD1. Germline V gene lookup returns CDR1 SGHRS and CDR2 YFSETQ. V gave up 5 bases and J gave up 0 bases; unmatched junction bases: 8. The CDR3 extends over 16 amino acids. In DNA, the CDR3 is TGCGCCAGCAGAAACGACAGGGGGATGATGAACACTGAAGCTTTCTTT. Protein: CASRNDRGMMNTEAFF.

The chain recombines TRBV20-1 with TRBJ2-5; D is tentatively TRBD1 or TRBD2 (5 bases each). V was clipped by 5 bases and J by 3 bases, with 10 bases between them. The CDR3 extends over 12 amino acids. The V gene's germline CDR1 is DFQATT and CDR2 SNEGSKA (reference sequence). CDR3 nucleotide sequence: TGCAGTGCTTGGAGGACAAAAGAGACCCAGTACTTC. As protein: CSAWRTKETQYF.

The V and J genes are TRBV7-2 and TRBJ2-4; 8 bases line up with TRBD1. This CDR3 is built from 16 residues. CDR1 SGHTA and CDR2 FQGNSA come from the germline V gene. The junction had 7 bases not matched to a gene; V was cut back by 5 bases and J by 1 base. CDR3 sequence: CASSTQGAGAKNIQYF. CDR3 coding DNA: TGTGCCAGCAGCACTCAGGGGGCAGGGGCCAAAAACATTCAGTACTTC.

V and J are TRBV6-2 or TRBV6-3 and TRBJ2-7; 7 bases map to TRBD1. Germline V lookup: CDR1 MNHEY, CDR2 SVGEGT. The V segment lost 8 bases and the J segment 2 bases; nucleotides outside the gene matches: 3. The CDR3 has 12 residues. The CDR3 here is CASLDRAYEQYF. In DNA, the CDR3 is TGTGCCAGCCTCGACAGGGCCTACGAGCAGTACTTC.

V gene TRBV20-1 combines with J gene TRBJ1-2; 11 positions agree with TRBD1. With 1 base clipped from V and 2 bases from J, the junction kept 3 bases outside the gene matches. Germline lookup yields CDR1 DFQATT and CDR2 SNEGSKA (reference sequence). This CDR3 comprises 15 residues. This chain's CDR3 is CSARVGTGGNYGYTF. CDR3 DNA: TGCAGTGCTAGAGTTGGGACAGGGGGAAACTATGGCTACACCTTC.

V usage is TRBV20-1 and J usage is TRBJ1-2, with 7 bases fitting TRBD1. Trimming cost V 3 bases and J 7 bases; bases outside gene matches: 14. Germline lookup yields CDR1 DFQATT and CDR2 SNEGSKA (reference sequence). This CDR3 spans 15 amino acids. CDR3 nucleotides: TGCAGTGCTAGGGCCGCCGGGCAGGGGGTGCGTGGCTACACCTTC. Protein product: CSARAAGQGVRGYTF.